This T cell receptor beta chain originates from a study of tissue T cells after allogeneic stem cell transplantation. In regard to this clone: Gene and germline names: mouse. Read coverage stops 1 residue before the CDR3 terminus; the germline J gene supplies the remainder.

Produced via immunoSEQ multiplex PCR; TCRdb's table is partial and in-frame only. The sample consists of tens of thousands of clones, 69% of them appearing once. This CDR3 region has 14 residues. The junction had 2 bases not matched to a gene; V was cut back by 5 bases and J by 3 bases. Germline loops: CDR1 NNHDY, CDR2 SYVADS. The sequence derives from a female BALB/c mouse in good health. The strain bears MHC haplotype H2-d. The sequenced sample was blood. The chain carries TRBV13-3 and TRBJ1-5, with 10 nucleotides matching TRBD1. The sequenced part of the CDR3 DNA is TGTGCCAGCAGGGGGACAGGGGCCAACCAGGCTCCGCTT. Translation gives CASRGTGANQAPL. The entire CDR3 protein reads CASRGTGANQAPLF.